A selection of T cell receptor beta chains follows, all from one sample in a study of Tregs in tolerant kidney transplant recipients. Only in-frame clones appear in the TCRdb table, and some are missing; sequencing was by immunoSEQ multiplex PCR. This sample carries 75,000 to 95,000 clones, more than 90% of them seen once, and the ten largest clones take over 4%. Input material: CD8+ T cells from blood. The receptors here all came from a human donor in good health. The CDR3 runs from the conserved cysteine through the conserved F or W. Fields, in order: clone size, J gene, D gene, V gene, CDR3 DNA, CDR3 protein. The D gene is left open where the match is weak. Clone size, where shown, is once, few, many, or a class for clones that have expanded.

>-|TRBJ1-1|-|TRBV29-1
TGCAGCGGGGGAGACGGTTGGCCTGAAGCTTTCTTT
CSGGDGWPEAFF
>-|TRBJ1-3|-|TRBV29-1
TGCAGCGTTGAAAGACGTCGATTAGATGGAAACACCATATATTTT
CSVERRRLDGNTIYF
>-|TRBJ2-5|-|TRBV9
TGTGCCAGCAGCGTAGCCGAGACCCAGTACTTC
CASSVAETQYF
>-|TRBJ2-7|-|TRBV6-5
TGTGCCAGCAGAGAGGAGGTAGCGAATCTCTACGAGCAGTACTTC
CASREEVANLYEQYF
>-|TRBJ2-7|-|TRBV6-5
TGTGCCAGCAGTTACTCCGCCGCAGGGGAGCCCCTCTACTTC
CASSYSAAGEPLYF
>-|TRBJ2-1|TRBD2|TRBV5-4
TGTGCCAGCAGCTTGGCTAGCGGAACCTACAATGAGCAGTTCTTC
CASSLASGTYNEQFF
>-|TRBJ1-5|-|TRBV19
TGTGCCAGTAGTATAGATCTCGGAGCCATCAATCAGCCCCAGCATTTT
CASSIDLGAINQPQHF
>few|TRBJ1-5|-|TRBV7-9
TGTGCCAGCCGAGGGAACAATCAGCCCCAGCATTTT
CASRGNNQPQHF
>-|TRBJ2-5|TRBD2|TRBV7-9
TGTGCCAGCAGCTTAGGGGCTAGCGGGAGGGCCGTGGAGACCCAGTACTTC
CASSLGASGRAVETQYF
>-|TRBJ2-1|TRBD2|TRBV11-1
TGTGCCAGCAGCTTAGGACTAGCGGGGGGCAATGAGCAGTTCTTC
CASSLGLAGGNEQFF
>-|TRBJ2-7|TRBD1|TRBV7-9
TGTGCCAGCAGCTTAGCGCCCGGGACAGGGCTCTCCTACGAGCAGTACTTC
CASSLAPGTGLSYEQYF
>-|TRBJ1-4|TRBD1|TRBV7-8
TGTGCCAGCAGCAACCTAGGACAGGGGGGGAAAAAACTGTTTTTT
CASSNLGQGGKKLFF
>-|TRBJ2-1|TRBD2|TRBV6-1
TGTGCCAGCAGTGAGCCTAGCGGGAGGTTTGTTAATGAGCAGTTCTTC
CASSEPSGRFVNEQFF
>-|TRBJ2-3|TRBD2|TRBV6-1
TGTGCCAGCAGTGAAATTATTAGCGGGGGCACAGATACGCAGTATTTT
CASSEIISGGTDTQYF
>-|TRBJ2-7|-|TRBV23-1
TGCGCCAGCAAGGCAGGGAGCTCCTACGAGCAGTACTTC
CASKAGSSYEQYF
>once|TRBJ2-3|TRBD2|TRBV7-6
TGTGCCAGCAGCTTAGGTGGCGGGAGGGCGTTGGATACGCAGTATTTT
CASSLGGGRALDTQYF
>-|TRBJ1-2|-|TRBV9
TGTGCCAGCAGCGCACCTATAGGGACTAACTATGGCTACACCTTC
CASSAPIGTNYGYTF
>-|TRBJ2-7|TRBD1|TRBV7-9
TGTGCCAGCAGTTCTGCAGGGGGCTCAAGGGAGCAGTACTTC
CASSSAGGSREQYF
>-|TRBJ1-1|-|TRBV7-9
TGTGCCAGCAGCTCCTATCGCGGGCAAGAGGGCACTGAAGCTTTCTTT
CASSSYRGQEGTEAFF
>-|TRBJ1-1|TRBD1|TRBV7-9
TGTGCCAGCAGCCTACCCGACAGGGGTTGGGAAGCTTTCTTT
CASSLPDRGWEAFF
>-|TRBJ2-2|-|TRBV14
TGTGCCAGCAGCCAGTTTGTGTTACAGGGTTCCACCGGGGAGCTGTTTTTT
CASSQFVLQGSTGELFF
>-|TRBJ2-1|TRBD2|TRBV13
TGTGCCAGCAGCGACCGACTAGCGGGAGGCTACAATGAGCAGTTCTTC
CASSDRLAGGYNEQFF
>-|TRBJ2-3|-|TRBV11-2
TGTGCCAGCAGCTTAGGTGGAGGTACGCAGTATTTT
CASSLGGGTQYF
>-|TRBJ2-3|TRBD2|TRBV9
TGTGCCAGCAGCGTCAAAGGCGGGGGGGGCACAGATACGCAGTATTTT
CASSVKGGGGTDTQYF
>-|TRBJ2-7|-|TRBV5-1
TGCGCCAGCAGCCTTTCAGGGCAAGAGTACTTC
CASSLSGQEYF
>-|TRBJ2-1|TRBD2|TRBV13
TGTGCCAGCAGCCCTAGACTAGCGGAGCACTACAATGAGCAGTTCTTC
CASSPRLAEHYNEQFF
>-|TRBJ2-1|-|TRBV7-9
TGTGCCAGCAGCTTAGTCGAAGTAGTGGGGTACAATGAGCAGTTCTTC
CASSLVEVVGYNEQFF
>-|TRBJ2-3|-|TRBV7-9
TGTGCCAGCAGCCCCGTGGAGAAAAGCACAGATACGCAGTATTTT
CASSPVEKSTDTQYF
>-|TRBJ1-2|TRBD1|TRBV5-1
TGCGCCAGCAGCTTGGCCTTCTATCGGACAGGGGTTGGCTACACCTTC
CASSLAFYRTGVGYTF
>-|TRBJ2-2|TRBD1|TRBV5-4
TGTGCCAGCAGCTTCCAGGGGGTCGGGGAGCTGTTTTTT
CASSFQGVGELFF
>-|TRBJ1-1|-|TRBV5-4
TGTGCCAGCAGCTTGGGTCAGCCGAACACTGAAGCTTTCTTT
CASSLGQPNTEAFF
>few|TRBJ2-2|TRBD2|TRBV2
TGTGCCAGCAGTGATGGGAGGGTAGCACCTGGGGAGCTGTTTTTT
CASSDGRVAPGELFF
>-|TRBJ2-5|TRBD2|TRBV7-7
TGTGCCAGCGCTCCGACTAGCGGACAAGAGACCCAGTACTTC
CASAPTSGQETQYF
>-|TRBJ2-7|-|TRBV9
TGTGCCAGCAGCGTTACCTCAGCCGGGTACGAGCAGTACTTC
CASSVTSAGYEQYF
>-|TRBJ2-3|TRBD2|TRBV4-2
TGTGCCAGCAGCCATATAGCGGGAGCACGCACAGATACGCAGTATTTT
CASSHIAGARTDTQYF
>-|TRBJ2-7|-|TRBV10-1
TGCGCCAGCAGGCAGGACCCTCGAGGCGAGCAGTACTTC
CASRQDPRGEQYF
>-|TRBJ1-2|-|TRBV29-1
TGCAGCGTTGAAATGAATGGCTACACCTTC
CSVEMNGYTF
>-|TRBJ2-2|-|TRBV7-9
TGTGCCAGCAGCTTAGGTCGAGACAACACCGGGGAGCTGTTTTTT
CASSLGRDNTGELFF
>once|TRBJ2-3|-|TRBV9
TGTGCCAGCAGCGTAGCCAGCATCTCAGATACGCAGTATTTT
CASSVASISDTQYF
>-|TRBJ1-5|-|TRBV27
TGTGCCAGCAGTTTATTCAGGGGCCCCAATCAGCCCCAGCATTTT
CASSLFRGPNQPQHF
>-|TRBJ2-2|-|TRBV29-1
TGCAGCGTTGAAGATCAAGCCCTGAGCACCGGGGAGCTGTTTTTT
CSVEDQALSTGELFF